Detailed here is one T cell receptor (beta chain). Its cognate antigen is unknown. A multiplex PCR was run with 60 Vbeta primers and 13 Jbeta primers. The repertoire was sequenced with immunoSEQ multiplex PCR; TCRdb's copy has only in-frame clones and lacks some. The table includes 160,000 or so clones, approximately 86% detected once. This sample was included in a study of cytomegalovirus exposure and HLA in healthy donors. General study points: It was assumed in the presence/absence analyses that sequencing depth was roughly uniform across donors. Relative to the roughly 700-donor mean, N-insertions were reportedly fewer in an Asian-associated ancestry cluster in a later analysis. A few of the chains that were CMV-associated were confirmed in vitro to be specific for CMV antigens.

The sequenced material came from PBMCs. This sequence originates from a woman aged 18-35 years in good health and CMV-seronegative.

The DNA of the CDR3 is TGTGCCAGTAGTATCGGGAGTCTAGAAGAGACCCAGTACTTC. This gives the protein CASSIGSLEETQYF. V and J are TRBV19 and TRBJ2-5; the D gene is possibly TRBD2 (6 bases). The CDR3 covers 14 residues. V dropped 3 bases and J dropped 3 bases, with 11 bases sitting between them. The germline V gene encodes CDR1 LNHDA and CDR2 SQIVND (reference sequence).